This T cell receptor (beta chain) comes out of a study of T cell responses to AZD1222 COVID-19 vaccine. About the research overall: Second-dose groups at about 4 or about 12 weeks were pooled.

The CDR3 length is 14 residues. Germline V gene lookup returns CDR1 SGHTA and CDR2 FQGNSA. V shed 5 bases and J 4 bases; nucleotides not matched to a gene: 6. As to this clone: Its antigen is not identified.

General observations from the study: Increases in Spike-specific TCR breadth and depth were seen after two AZD1222 doses. Donors skewed white British and female; clonal diversity was possibly underestimated. The peak T cell response came first, and repertoires were sampled only after it.

Method: immunoSEQ multiplex PCR; TCRdb's copy keeps in-frame clones and lacks some. Of some 91,000 clones listed, about 89% are singletons. The TCR comes from an adult in good health. The material sequenced was peripheral blood, taken on day 0 of AZD1222 vaccination. J is TRBJ2-3 and V is TRBV7-2; 7 bases are shared with TRBD2. The CDR3 protein is CASSGGLGSDTQYF. As DNA, the CDR3 is TGTGCCAGCAGCGGCGGACTAGGCTCAGATACGCAGTATTTT. Complete variable domain (other parts from reference TRBV7-2 and TRBJ2-3): GAGVSQSPSNKVTEKGKDVELRCDPISGHTALYWYRQSLGQGLEFLIYFQGNSAPDKSGLPSDRFSAERTGGSVSTLTIQRTQQEDSAVYLCASSGGLGSDTQYFGPGTRLTVL.